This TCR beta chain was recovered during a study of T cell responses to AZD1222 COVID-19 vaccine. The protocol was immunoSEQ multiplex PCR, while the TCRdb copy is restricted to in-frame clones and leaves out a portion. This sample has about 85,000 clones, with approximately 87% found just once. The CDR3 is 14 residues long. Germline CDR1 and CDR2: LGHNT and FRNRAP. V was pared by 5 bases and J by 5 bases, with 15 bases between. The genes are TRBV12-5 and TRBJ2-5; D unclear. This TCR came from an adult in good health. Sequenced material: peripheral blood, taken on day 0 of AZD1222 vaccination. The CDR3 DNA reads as TGTGCTAGTGGTGCGGACGGTCCTTTGGAGACCCAGTACTTC. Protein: CASGADGPLETQYF.